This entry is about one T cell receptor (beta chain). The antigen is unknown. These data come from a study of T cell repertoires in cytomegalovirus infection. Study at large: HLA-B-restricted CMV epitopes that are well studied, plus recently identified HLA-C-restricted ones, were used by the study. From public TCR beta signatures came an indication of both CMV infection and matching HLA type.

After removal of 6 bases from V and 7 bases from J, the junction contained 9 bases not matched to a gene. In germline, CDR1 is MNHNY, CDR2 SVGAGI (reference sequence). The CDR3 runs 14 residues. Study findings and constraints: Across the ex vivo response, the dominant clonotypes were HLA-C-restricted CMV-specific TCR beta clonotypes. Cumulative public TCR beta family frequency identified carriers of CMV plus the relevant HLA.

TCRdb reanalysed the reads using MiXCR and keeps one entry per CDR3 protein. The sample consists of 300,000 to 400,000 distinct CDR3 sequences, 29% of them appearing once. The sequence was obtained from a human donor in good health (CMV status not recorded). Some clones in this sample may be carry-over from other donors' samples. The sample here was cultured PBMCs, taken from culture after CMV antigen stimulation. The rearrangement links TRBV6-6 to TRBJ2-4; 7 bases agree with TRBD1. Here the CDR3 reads CASRVTGTGNIQYF. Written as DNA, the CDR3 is TGTGCCAGCAGAGTGACAGGGACGGGGAACATTCAGTACTTC.